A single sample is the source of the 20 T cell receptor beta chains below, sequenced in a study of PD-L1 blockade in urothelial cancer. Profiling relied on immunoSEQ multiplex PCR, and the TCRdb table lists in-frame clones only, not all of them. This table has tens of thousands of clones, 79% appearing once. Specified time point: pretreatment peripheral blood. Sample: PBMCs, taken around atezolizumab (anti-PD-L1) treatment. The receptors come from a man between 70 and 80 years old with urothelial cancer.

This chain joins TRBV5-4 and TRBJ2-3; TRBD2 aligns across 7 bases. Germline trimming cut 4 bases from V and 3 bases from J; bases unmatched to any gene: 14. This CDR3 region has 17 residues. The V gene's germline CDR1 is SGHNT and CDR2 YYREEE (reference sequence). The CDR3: CASSPPGMGGGTDTQYF. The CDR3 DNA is TGTGCCAGCAGCCCCCCGGGTATGGGCGGGGGAACAGATACGCAGTATTTT.

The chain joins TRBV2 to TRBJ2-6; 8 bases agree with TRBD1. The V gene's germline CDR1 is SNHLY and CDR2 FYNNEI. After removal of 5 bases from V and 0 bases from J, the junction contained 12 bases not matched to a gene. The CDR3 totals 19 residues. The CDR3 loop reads CASSFIPGQGLSGANVLTF. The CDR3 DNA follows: TGTGCCAGCAGTTTCATCCCCGGACAGGGCCTCTCTGGGGCCAACGTCCTGACTTTC.

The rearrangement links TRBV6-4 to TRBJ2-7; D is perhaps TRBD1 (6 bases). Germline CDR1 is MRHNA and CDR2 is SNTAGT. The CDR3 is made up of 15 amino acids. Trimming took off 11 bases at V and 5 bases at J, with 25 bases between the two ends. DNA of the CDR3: TGTGCCCAGGTGACCTGGGGTGGCAGGGGCGACGAGCAGTACTTC. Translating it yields CAQVTWGGRGDEQYF.

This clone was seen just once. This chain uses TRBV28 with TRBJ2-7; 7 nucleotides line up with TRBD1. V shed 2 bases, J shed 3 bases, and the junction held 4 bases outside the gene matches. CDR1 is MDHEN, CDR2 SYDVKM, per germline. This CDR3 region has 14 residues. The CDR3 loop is CASSLRQGIYEQYF. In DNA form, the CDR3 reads TGTGCCAGCAGTTTACGACAGGGCATCTACGAGCAGTACTTC. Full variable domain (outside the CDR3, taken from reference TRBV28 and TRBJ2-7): DVKVTQSSRYLVKRTGEKVFLECVQDMDHENMFWYRQDPGLGLRLIYFSYDVKMKEKGDIPEGYSVSREKKERFSLILESASTNQTSMYLCASSLRQGIYEQYFGPGTRLTVT.

The CDR3 DNA reads TGTGCCAGCAGCGTTGGCCGCCAAGAGACCCAGTACTTC. This encodes CASSVGRQETQYF. The chain is built from TRBV5-4 and TRBJ2-5; D remains ambiguous. Trimming removed 4 bases at V and 1 base at J, with 8 bases between. Germline V gene sequence: CDR1 SGHNT, CDR2 YYREEE (reference sequence). The CDR3 spans 13 residues.

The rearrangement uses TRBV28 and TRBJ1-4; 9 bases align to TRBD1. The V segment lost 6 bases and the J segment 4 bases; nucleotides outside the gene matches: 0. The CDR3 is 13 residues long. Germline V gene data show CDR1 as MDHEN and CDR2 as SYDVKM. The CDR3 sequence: CASRTGGNEKLFF. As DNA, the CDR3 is TGTGCCAGCAGGACAGGGGGTAATGAAAAACTGTTTTTT.

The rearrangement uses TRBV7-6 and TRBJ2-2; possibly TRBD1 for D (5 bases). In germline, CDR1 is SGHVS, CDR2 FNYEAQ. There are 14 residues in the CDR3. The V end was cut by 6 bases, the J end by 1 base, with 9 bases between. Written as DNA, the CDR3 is TGTGCCAGCAGGTCGCAGGGGAACACCGGGGAGCTGTTTTTT. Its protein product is CASRSQGNTGELFF.

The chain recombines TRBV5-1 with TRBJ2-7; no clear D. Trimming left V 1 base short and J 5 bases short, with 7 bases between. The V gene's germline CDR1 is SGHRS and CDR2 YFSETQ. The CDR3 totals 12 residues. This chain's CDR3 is CASSLKRNEQYF. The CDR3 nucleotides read TGCGCCAGCAGCTTGAAGAGAAACGAGCAGTACTTC. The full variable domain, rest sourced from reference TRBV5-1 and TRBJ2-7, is KAGVTQTPRYLIKTRGQQVTLSCSPISGHRSVSWYQQTPGQGLQFLFEYFSETQRNKGNFPGRFSGRQFSNSRSEMNVSTLELGDSALYLCASSLKRNEQYFGPGTRLTVT.

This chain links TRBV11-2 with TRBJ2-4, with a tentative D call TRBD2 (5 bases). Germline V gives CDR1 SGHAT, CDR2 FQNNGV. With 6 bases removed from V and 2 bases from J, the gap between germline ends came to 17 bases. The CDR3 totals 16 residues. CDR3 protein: CASRPIDRETKNIQYF. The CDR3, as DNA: TGTGCCAGCAGGCCTATTGATAGGGAGACCAAAAACATTCAGTACTTC. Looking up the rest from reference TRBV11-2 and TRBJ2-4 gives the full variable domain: EAGVAQSPRYKIIEKRQSVAFWCNPISGHATLYWYQQILGQGPKLLIQFQNNGVVDDSQLPKDRFSAERLKGVDSTLKIQPAKLEDSAVYLCASRPIDRETKNIQYFGAGTRLSVL.

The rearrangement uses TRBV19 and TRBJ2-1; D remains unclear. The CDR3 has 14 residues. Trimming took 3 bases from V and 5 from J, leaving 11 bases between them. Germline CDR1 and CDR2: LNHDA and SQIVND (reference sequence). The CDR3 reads CASSITHQNNEQFF. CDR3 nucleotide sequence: TGTGCCAGTAGTATTACACACCAAAACAATGAGCAGTTCTTC.

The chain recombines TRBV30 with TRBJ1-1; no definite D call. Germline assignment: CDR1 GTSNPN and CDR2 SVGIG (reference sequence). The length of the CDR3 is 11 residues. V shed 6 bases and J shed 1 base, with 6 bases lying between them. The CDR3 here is CACERNTEAFF. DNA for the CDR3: TGTGCCTGCGAGCGGAACACTGAAGCTTTCTTT.

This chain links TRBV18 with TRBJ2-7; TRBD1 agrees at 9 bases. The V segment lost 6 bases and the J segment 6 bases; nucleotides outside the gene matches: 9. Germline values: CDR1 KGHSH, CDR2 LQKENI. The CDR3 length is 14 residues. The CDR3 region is CASSTGTGSREQYF. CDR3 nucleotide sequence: TGTGCCAGCTCGACCGGGACAGGGAGTCGCGAGCAGTACTTC.

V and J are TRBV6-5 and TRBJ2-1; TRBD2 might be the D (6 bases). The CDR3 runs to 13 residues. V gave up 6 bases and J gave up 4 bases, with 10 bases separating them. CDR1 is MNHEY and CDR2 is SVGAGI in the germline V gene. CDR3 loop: CASRPAGYNEQFF. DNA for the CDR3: TGTGCCAGCAGGCCCGCGGGGTACAATGAGCAGTTCTTC.

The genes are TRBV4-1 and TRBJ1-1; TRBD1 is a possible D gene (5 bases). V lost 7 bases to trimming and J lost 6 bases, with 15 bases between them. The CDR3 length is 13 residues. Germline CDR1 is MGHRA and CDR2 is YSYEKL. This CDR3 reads CASTLGGTSEAFF. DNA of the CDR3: TGCGCCAGCACCCTCGGGGGGACTTCTGAAGCTTTCTTT.

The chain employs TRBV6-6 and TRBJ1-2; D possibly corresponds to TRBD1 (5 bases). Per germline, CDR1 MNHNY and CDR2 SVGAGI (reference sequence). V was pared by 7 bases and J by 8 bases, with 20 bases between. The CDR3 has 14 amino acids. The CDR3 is CASNQEEAGRGYTF. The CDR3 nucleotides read TGTGCCAGCAACCAGGAGGAGGCGGGACGAGGCTACACCTTC.

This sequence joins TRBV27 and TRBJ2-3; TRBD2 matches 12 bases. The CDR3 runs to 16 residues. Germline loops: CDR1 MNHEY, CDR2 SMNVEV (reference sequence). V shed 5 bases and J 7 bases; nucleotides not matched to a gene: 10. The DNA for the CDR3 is TGTGCCAGCAGTCCCCTGACTAGCGGGAGAGCTAATACGCAGTATTTT. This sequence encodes CASSPLTSGRANTQYF.

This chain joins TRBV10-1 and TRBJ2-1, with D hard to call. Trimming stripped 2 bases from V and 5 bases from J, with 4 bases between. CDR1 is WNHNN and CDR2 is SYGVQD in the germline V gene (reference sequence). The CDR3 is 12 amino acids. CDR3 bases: TGCGCCAGCAGTGAGCCGGACAATGAGCAGTTCTTC. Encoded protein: CASSEPDNEQFF.

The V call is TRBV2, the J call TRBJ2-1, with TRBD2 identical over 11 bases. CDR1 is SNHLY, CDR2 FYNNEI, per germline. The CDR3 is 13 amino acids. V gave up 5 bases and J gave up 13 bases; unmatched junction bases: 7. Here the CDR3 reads CASSRLAGSLQFF. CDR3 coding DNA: TGTGCCAGCAGTAGACTAGCGGGAAGTTTACAGTTCTTC.

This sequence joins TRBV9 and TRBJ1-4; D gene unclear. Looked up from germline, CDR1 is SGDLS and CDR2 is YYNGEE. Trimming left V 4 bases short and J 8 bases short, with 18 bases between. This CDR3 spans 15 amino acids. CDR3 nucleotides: TGTGCCAGCAGCCCCGCAGCGGGCAGAGGGGAAAAACTGTTTTTT. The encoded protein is CASSPAAGRGEKLFF. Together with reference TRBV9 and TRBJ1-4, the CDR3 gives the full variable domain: DSGVTQTPKHLITATGQRVTLRCSPRSGDLSVYWYQQSLDQGLQFLIQYYNGEERAKGNILERFSAQQFPDLHSELNLSSLELGDSALYFCASSPAAGRGEKLFFGSGTQLSVL.

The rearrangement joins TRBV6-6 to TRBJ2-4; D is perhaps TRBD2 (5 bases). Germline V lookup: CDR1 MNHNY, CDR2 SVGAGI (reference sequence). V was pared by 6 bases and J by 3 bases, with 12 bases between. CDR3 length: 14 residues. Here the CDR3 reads CASREEVYKNIQYF. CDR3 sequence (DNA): TGTGCCAGCAGGGAGGAGGTCTACAAAAACATTCAGTACTTC.